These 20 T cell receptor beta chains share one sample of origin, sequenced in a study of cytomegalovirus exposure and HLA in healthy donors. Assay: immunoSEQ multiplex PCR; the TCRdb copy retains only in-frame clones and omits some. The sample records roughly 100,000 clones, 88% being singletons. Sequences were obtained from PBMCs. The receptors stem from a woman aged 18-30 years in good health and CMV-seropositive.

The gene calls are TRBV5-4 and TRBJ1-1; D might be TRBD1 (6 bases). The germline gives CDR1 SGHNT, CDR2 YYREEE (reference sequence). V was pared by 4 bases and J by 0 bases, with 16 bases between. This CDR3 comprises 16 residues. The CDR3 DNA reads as TGTGCCAGCAGCGACCCACGGACAGTCATGAACACTGAAGCTTTCTTT. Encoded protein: CASSDPRTVMNTEAFF. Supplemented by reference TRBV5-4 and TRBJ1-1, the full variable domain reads ETGVTQSPTHLIKTRGQQVTLRCSSQSGHNTVSWYQQALGQGPQFIFQYYREEENGRGNFPPRFSGLQFPNYSSELNVNALELDDSALYLCASSDPRTVMNTEAFFGQGTRLTVV.

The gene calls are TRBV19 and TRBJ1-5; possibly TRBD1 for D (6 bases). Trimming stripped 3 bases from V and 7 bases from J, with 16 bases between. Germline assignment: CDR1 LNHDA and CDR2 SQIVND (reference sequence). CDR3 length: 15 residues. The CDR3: CASSIPTGLGQPQHF. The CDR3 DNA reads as TGTGCCAGTAGTATCCCGACAGGCCTGGGGCAGCCCCAGCATTTT.

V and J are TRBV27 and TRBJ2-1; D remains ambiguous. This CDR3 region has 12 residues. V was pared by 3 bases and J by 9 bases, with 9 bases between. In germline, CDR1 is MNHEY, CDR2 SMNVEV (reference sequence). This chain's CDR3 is CASSLGTREQFF. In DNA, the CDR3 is TGTGCCAGCAGTTTGGGCACCCGTGAGCAGTTCTTC.

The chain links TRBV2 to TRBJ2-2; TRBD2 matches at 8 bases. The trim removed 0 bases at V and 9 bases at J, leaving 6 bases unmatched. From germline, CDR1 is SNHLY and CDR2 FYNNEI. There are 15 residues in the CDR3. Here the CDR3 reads CASSEALRGGRELFF. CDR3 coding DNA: TGTGCCAGCAGTGAAGCGCTTCGGGGGGGCCGGGAGCTGTTTTTT.

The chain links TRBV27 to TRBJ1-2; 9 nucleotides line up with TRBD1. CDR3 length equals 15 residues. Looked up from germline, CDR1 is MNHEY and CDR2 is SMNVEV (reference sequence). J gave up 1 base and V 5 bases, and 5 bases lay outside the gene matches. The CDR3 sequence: CASSPTGGLNYGYTF. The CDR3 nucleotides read TGTGCCAGCAGTCCGACAGGGGGGCTTAACTATGGCTACACCTTC.

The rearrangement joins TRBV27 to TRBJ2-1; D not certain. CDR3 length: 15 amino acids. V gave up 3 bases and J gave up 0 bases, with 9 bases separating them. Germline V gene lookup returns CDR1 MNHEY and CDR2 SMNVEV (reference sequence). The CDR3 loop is CASSFSSSSYNEQFF. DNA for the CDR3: TGTGCCAGCAGTTTTAGTAGCAGCTCCTACAATGAGCAGTTCTTC.

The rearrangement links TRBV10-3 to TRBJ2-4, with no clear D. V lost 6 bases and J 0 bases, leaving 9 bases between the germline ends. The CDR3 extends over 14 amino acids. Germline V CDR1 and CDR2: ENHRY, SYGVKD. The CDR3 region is CAIRSDKAKNIQYF. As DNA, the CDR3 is TGTGCCATCAGATCCGACAAAGCCAAAAACATTCAGTACTTC.

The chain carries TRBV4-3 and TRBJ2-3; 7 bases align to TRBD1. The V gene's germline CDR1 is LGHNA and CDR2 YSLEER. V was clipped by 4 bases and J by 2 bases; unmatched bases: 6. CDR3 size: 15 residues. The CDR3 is CASSPDRAYTDTQYF. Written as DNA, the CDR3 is TGCGCCAGCAGCCCTGACAGGGCCTACACAGATACGCAGTATTTT.

CDR3 sequence (DNA): TGTGCCAGCAGTGTTATGGCAGGTGGGTTTGGTGATGAGCAGTTCTTC. It translates to CASSVMAGGFGDEQFF. The chain carries TRBV2 and TRBJ2-1; D unresolved. V was clipped by 4 bases and J by 8 bases, with 21 bases between them. The CDR3 covers 16 residues. CDR1 SNHLY and CDR2 FYNNEI come from the germline V gene.

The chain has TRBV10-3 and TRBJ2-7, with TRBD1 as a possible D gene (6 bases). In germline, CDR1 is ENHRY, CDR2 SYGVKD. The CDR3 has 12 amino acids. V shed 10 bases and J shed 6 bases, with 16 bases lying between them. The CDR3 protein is CATTGHRGEQYF. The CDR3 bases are TGTGCCACAACGGGACACCGAGGCGAGCAGTACTTC.

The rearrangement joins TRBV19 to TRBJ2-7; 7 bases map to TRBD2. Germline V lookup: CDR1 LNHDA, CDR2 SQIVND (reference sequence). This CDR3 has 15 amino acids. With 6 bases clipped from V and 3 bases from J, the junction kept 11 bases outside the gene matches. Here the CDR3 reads CASSLTRGGDYEQYF. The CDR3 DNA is TGTGCCAGTAGCCTGACGAGGGGAGGGGACTACGAGCAGTACTTC. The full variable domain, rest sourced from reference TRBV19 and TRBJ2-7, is DGGITQSPKYLFRKEGQNVTLSCEQNLNHDAMYWYRQDPGQGLRLIYYSQIVNDFQKGDIAEGYSVSREKKESFPLTVTSAQKNPTAFYLCASSLTRGGDYEQYFGPGTRLTVT.

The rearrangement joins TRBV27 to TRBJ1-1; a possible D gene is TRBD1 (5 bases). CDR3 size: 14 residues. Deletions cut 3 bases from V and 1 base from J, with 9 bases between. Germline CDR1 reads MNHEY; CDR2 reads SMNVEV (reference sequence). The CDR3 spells CASSFRRGNTEAFF. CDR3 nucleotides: TGTGCCAGCAGTTTTCGGAGGGGGAACACTGAAGCTTTCTTT.

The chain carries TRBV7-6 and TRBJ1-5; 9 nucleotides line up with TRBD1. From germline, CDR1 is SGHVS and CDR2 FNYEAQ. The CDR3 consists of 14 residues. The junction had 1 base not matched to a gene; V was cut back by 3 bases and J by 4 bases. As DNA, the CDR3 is TGTGCCAGCAGCTTGACAGGGGGAAATCAGCCCCAGCATTTT. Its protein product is CASSLTGGNQPQHF.

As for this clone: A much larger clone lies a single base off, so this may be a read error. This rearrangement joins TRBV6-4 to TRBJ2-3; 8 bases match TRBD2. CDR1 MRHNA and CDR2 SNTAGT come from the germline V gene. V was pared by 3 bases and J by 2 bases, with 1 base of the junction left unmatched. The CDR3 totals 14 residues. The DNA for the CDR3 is TGTGCCAGCAGTGAGCGGGGGGACACAGATACGCAGTATTTT. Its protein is CASSERGDTDTQYF.

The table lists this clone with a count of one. CDR3 sequence reads: CASSSLAGEETQYF. The CDR3 bases are TGTGCCAGCAGCTCACTAGCGGGGGAAGAGACCCAGTACTTC. The chain employs TRBV9 and TRBJ2-5; 11 bases align to TRBD2. Germline V CDR1 and CDR2: SGDLS, YYNGEE. Trimming at V came to 4 bases and at J to 3 bases, leaving 2 bases not matched to a gene. This CDR3 is 14 amino acids long. Supplemented by reference TRBV9 and TRBJ2-5, the full variable domain reads DSGVTQTPKHLITATGQRVTLRCSPRSGDLSVYWYQQSLDQGLQFLIQYYNGEERAKGNILERFSAQQFPDLHSELNLSSLELGDSALYFCASSSLAGEETQYFGPGTRLLVL.

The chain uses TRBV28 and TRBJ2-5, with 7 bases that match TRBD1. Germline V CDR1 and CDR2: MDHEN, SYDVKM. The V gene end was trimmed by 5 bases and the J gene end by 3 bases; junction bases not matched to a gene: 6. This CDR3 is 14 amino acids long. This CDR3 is CASSTRDREETQYF. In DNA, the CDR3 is TGTGCCAGCAGTACGAGGGACAGAGAAGAGACCCAGTACTTC.

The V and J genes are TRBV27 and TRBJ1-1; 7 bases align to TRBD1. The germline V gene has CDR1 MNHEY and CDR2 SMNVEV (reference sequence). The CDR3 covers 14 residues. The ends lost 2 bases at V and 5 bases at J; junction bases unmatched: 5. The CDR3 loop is CASSLGTAVTEAFF. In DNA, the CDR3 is TGTGCCAGCAGTTTAGGGACAGCGGTAACTGAAGCTTTCTTT.

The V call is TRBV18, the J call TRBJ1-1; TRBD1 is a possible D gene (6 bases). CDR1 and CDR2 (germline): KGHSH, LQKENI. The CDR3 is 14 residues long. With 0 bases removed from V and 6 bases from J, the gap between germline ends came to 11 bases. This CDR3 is CASSPPTGIPEAFF. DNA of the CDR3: TGTGCCAGCTCACCACCCACAGGGATCCCTGAAGCTTTCTTT.

CDR3 residues: CASSLGGLGQGVEKLFF. DNA of the CDR3: TGTGCCAGCAGCTTAGGGGGTTTGGGACAGGGCGTCGAAAAACTGTTTTTT. This chain connects TRBV7-6 to TRBJ1-4; 9 positions agree with TRBD1. The germline V gene has CDR1 SGHVS and CDR2 FNYEAQ. CDR3 length equals 17 residues. The V gene end was trimmed by 1 base and the J gene end by 8 bases; junction bases not matched to a gene: 11.

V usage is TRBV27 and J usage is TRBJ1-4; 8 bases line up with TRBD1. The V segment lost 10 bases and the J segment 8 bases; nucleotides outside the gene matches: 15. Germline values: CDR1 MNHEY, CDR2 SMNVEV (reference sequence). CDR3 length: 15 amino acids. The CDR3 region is CATRLRTGILEKLFF. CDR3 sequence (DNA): TGTGCCACCAGACTTCGGACAGGGATTTTGGAAAAACTGTTTTTT.